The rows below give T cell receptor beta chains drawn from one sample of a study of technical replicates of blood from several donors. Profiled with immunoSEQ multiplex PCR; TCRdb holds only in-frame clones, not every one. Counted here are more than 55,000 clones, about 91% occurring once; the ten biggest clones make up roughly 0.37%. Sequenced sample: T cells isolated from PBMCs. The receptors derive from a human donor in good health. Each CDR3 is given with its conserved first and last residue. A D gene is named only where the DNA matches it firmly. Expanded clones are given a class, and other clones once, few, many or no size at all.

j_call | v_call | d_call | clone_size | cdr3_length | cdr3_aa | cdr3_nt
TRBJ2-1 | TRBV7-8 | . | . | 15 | CASSLTGLANNEQFF | TGTGCCAGCAGCTTAACGGGCCTAGCGAACAATGAGCAGTTCTTC
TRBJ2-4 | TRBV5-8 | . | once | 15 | CASSLINIHRNIQYF | TGTGCCAGCAGCTTGATTAACATCCACAGAAACATTCAGTACTTC
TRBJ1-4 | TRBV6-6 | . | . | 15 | CASSYTQGRDEKLFF | TGTGCCAGCAGTTACACACAGGGTAGAGATGAAAAACTGTTTTTT
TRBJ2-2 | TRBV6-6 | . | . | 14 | CASSTPGQTGELFF | TGTGCCAGCAGCACTCCTGGACAGACCGGGGAGCTGTTTTTT
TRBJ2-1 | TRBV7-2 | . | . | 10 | CANGFHEQFF | TGTGCTAACGGGTTCCATGAGCAGTTCTTC
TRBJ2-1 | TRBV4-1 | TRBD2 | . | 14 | CASASGRTYNEQFF | TGCGCCAGCGCAAGCGGGAGGACCTACAATGAGCAGTTCTTC
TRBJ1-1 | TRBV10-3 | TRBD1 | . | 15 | CATSRDRGQNTEAFF | TGTGCCACGTCCCGGGACAGGGGTCAGAACACTGAAGCTTTCTTT
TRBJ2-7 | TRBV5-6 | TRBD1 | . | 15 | CASSFLDRDSYEQYF | TGTGCCAGCAGCTTCCTTGACAGGGACTCCTACGAGCAGTACTTC
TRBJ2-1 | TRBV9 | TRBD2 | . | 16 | CASSVALAGVSNEQFF | TGTGCCAGCAGCGTAGCTCTAGCGGGAGTGAGCAATGAGCAGTTCTTC
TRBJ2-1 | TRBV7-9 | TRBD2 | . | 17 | CASSLPETSGISHEQFF | TGTGCCAGCAGCTTGCCCGAGACTAGCGGGATTTCTCATGAGCAGTTCTTC
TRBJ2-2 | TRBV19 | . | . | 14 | CASDPEGRGGELFF | TGTGCCAGTGATCCGGAGGGCCGGGGCGGGGAGCTGTTTTTT
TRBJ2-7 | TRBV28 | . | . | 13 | CASSLGQTYEQYF | TGTGCCAGCAGTTTAGGCCAGACCTACGAGCAGTACTTC
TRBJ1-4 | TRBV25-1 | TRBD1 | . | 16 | CASSERVTGNFGKLFF | TGTGCCAGCAGTGAACGGGTGACAGGGAATTTCGGAAAACTGTTTTTT
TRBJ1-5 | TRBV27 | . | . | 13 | CASSFRGNQPQHF | TGTGCCAGCAGTTTTCGGGGCAATCAGCCCCAGCATTTT
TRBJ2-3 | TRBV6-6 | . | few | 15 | CASRGAAGSTDTQYF | TGTGCCAGCAGGGGGGCAGCGGGAAGCACAGATACGCAGTATTTT
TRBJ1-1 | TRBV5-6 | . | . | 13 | CASSFWPNTEAFF | TGTGCCAGCAGCTTTTGGCCGAACACTGAAGCTTTCTTT
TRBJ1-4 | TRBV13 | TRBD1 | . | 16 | CASSSRGTGSSEKLFF | TGTGCCAGCAGCTCACGAGGGACAGGATCGTCTGAAAAACTGTTTTTT
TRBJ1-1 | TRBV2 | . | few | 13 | CASSATGSTEAFF | TGTGCCAGCAGCGCCACAGGAAGCACTGAAGCTTTCTTT
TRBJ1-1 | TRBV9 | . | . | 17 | CASSVEGGTTKNTEAFF | TGTGCCAGCAGCGTAGAGGGGGGGACAACCAAGAACACTGAAGCTTTCTTT
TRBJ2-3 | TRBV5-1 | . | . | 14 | CASSLVLESDTQYF | TGCGCCAGCAGCTTGGTATTAGAGTCAGATACGCAGTATTTT
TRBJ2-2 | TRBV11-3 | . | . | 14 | CASSLSRSTGELFF | TGTGCCAGCAGCTTAAGTCGCAGCACCGGGGAGCTGTTTTTT
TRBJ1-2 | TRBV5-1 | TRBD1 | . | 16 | CASSLYQQGKNYGYTF | TGCGCCAGCAGCTTATATCAACAGGGGAAGAACTATGGCTACACCTTC
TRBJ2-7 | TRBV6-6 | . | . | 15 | CASSDGTGPLREQYF | TGTGCCAGCAGTGACGGAACAGGTCCTTTGAGGGAGCAGTACTTC
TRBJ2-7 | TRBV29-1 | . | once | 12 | CSVEEAGYEQYF | TGCAGCGTTGAAGAGGCAGGGTACGAGCAGTACTTC
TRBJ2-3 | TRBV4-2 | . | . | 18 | CASSQSREARLSTDTQYF | TGTGCCAGCAGCCAATCGAGAGAGGCCCGACTGAGCACAGATACGCAGTATTTT
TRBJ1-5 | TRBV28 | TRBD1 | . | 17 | CASSSYYRGLTNQPQHF | TGTGCCAGCAGTTCATATTACAGGGGGCTAACCAATCAGCCCCAGCATTTT